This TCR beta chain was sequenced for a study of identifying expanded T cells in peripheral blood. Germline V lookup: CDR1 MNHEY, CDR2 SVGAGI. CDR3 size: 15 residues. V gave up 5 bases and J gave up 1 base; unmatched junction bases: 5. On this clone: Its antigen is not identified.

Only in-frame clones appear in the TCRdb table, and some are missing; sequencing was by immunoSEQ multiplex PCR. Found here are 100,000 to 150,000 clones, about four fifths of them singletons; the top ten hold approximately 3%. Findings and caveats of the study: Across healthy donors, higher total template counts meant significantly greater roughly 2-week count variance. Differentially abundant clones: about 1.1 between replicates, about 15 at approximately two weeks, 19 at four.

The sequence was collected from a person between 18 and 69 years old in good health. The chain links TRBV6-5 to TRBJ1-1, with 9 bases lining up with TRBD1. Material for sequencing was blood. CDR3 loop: CASSKQGARNTEAFF. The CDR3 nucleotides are TGTGCCAGCAGTAAACAGGGGGCTAGGAACACTGAAGCTTTCTTT.